This TCR beta chain was captured by sequencing in a study of blood T cell repertoires in COVID-19. Turning to the study itself: The cDNA or gDNA used as material had been derived from T cells, B-cell-depleted T cells, or PBMCs.

CDR3 length: 14 residues. The germline CDR1 and CDR2 sequences are SGHRS and YFSETQ. J was trimmed by 16 bases and V by 4 bases; bases with no gene match: 13. In the original processing: Amplified reference gene primers provided the basis for estimating nucleated cell counts. TCRdb's copy holds only in-frame clones and misses some; the assay was immunoSEQ multiplex PCR. V and J calls and clone size are given by that table; D and trimming were obtained from the DNA. Of roughly 380,000 clones in the sample, around 91% were seen once. Patients at the Seattle site were enrolled during active infection and followed longitudinally.

Material for sequencing was peripheral blood. The source is a woman aged 40-49 years with COVID-19, enrolled during active disease. The J gene is TRBJ1-6, the V gene TRBV5-1; the match to TRBD1 covers 8 bases. CDR3 nucleotides: TGCGCCAGCAGCGCGGGGACAGGCCTAGATGGTCTCCACTTT. It translates to CASSAGTGLDGLHF. Full variable domain (rest looked up from reference TRBV5-1 and TRBJ1-6): KAGVTQTPRYLIKTRGQQVTLSCSPISGHRSVSWYQQTPGQGLQFLFEYFSETQRNKGNFPGRFSGRQFSNSRSEMNVSTLELGDSALYLCASSAGTGLDGLHFGNGTRLTVT.